The clone carrying this TCR beta chain was seen once. One end of the junction is discordant with germline, which a read error may explain. The CDR3 totals 12 residues. Germline CDR1 is MDHEN and CDR2 is SYDVKM. These data originate in a study of blood T cell repertoires in COVID-19. In the original processing: Amplification of reference gene primers was used by the study to estimate nucleated cell counts. Sequencing used immunoSEQ multiplex PCR; TCRdb keeps in-frame clones, though not all of them. V and J calls and clone size are those listed in that table; D and trimming were worked out from the DNA. This sample has a few hundred thousand clones; around nine tenths occur once, and the top ten carry 3%.

This TCR was sampled from a human donor in a cohort sampled during active COVID-19. The sample was peripheral blood. J is TRBJ2-7 and V is TRBV28; 7 nucleotides line up with TRBD2. The CDR3: CASSFGGSPCSF. CDR3 nucleotide sequence: TGTGCCAGCAGTTTCGGGGGGTCACCCTGTTCTTTC.